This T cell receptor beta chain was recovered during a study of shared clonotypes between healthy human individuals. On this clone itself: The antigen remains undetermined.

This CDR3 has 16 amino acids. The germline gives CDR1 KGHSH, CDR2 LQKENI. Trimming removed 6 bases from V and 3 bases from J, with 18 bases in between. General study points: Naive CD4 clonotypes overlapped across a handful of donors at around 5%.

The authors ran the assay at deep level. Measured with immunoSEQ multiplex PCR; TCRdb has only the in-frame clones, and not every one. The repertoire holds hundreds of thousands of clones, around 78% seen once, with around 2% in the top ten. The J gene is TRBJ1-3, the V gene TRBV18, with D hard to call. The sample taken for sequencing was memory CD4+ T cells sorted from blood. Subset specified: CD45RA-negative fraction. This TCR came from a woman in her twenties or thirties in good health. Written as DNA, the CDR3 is TGTGCCAGCTCGCCTACCTGGGAAGGTTATGGAAACACCATATATTTT. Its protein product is CASSPTWEGYGNTIYF.